This record covers a single T cell receptor beta chain. This sample stems from a study of molecular identifiers for immune sequencing clone quantification. Study context: In replicates, RNA taken from roughly 18,000 or 92,000 naive CD8 cells was divided five ways, and four portions underwent sequencing.

Sorted inputs of about 19,000 to 1,000,000 cells, with 10%, 30% or 50% RNA, yielded naive CD8 libraries. Sorted naive CD8 T cells were those defined as CD8+CD4-CCR7+CD45RA+. TCRdb analysed the PCR reads with MiXCR anew, one entry per CDR3 protein. The sample holds roughly 55,000 distinct CDR3 sequences, 35% to 40% seen once. V lost 3 bases and J 1 base, leaving 4 bases between the germline ends. Germline loops: CDR1 MNHNY, CDR2 SVGAGI (reference sequence). The CDR3 loop spans 12 amino acids. The chain has TRBV6-6 and TRBJ2-7; no reliable D call. The receptor was isolated from a human donor in good health. Some libraries in this study had Jurkat cell RNA spiked in. The material sequenced was naive CD8+ T cells from blood, with Jurkat cell RNA spiked in. Subset given: FACS-sorted CD8+CD4-CCR7+CD45RA+ naive T cells. CDR3 nucleotide sequence: TGTGCCAGCAGTTATACATCCTACGAGCAGTACTTC. The encoded protein is CASSYTSYEQYF.